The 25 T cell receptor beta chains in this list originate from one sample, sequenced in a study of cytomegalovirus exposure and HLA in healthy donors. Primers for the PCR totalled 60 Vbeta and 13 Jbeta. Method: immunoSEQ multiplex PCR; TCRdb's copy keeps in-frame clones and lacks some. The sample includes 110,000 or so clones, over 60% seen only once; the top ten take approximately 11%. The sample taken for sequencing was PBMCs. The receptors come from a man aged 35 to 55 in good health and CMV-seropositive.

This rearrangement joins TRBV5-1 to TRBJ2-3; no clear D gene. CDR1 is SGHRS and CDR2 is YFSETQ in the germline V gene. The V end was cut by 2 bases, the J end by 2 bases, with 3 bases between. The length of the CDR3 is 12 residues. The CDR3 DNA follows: TGCGCCAGCAGCTTTCTCACAGATACGCAGTATTTT. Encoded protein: CASSFLTDTQYF.

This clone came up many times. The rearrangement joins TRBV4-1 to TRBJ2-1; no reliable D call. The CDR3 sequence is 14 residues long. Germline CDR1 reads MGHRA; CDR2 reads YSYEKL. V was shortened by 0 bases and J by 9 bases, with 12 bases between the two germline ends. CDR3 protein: CASSQDPPKTEQFF. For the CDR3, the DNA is TGCGCCAGCAGCCAAGACCCCCCTAAAACTGAGCAGTTCTTC.

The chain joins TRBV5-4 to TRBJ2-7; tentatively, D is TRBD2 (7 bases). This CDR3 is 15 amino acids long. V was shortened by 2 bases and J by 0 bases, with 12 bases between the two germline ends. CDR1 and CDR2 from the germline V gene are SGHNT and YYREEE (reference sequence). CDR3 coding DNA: TGTGCCAGCAGCTTTCGCGGGGGCTTCTCCTACGAGCAGTACTTC. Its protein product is CASSFRGGFSYEQYF.

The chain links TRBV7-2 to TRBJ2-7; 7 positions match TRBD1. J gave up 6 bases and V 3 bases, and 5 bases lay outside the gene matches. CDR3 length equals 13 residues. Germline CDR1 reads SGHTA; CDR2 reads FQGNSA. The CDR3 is CASSFAAGGEQYF. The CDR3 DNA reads TGTGCCAGCAGCTTCGCGGCAGGGGGCGAGCAGTACTTC.

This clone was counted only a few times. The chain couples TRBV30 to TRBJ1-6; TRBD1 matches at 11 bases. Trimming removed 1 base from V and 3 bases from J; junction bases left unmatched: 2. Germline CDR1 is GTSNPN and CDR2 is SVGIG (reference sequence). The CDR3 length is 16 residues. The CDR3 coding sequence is TGTGCCTGGAGTGGGGACAGGGGGGTCTATAATTCACCCCTCCACTTT. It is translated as CAWSGDRGVYNSPLHF.

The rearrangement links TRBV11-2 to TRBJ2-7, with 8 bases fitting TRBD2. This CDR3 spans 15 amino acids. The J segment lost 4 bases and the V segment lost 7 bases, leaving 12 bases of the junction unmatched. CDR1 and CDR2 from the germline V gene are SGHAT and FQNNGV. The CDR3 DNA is TGTGCCAGCAAAAAAAGCGGGGGCCCCCTTTACGAGCAGTACTTC. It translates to CASKKSGGPLYEQYF.

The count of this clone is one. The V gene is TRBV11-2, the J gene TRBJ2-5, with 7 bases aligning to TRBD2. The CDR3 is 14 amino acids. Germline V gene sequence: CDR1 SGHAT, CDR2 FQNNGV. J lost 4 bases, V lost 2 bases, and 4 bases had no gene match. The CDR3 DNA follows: TGTGCCAGCAGCTTAATACCGGGGGGAGAGACCCAGTACTTC. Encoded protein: CASSLIPGGETQYF.

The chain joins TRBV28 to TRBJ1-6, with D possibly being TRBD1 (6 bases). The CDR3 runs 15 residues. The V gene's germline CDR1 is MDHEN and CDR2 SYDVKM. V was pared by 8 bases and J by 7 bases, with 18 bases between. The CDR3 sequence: CASERPTGTNSPLHF. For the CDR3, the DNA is TGTGCCAGCGAGCGCCCGACAGGAACAAATTCACCCCTCCACTTT.

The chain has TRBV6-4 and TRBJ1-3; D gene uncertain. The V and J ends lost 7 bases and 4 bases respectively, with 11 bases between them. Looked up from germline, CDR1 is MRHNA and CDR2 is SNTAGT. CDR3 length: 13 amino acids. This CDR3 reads CASKMGSGNTIYF. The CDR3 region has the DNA TGTGCCAGCAAAATGGGCTCAGGAAACACCATATATTTT.

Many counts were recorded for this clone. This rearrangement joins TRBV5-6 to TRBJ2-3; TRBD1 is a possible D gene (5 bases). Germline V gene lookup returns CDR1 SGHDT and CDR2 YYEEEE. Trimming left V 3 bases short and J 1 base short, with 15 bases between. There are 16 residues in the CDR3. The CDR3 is CASSYRIRARTDTQYF. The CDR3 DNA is TGTGCCAGCAGCTACCGTATCAGGGCACGCACAGATACGCAGTATTTT.

Here the CDR3 reads CASSPSGWETQYF. The CDR3, as DNA: TGCGCCAGCAGCCCTAGCGGGTGGGAGACCCAGTACTTC. The chain couples TRBV5-1 to TRBJ2-5; 8 nucleotides agree with TRBD2. Germline V CDR1 and CDR2: SGHRS, YFSETQ. The V segment lost 4 bases and the J segment 5 bases; nucleotides outside the gene matches: 4. This CDR3 is 13 amino acids long.

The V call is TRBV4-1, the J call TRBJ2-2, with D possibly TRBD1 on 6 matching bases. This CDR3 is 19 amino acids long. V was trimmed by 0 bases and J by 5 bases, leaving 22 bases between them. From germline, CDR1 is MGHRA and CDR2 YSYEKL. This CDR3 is CASSQDTGKESHKTGELFF. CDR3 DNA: TGCGCCAGCAGCCAAGATACAGGGAAAGAGTCCCACAAGACCGGGGAGCTGTTTTTT.

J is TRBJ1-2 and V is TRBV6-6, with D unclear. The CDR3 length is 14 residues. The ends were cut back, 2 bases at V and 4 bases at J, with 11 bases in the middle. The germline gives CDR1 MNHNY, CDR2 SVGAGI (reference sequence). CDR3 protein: CASSYDRGTYGYTF. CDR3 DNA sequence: TGTGCCAGCAGTTACGATCGCGGAACCTATGGCTACACCTTC.

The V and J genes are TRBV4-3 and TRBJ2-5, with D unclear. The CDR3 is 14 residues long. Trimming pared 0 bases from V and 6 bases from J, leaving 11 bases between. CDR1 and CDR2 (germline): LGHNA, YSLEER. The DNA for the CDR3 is TGCGCCAGCAGCCAAGATTTCCTAGTCCAGACCCAGTACTTC. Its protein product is CASSQDFLVQTQYF.

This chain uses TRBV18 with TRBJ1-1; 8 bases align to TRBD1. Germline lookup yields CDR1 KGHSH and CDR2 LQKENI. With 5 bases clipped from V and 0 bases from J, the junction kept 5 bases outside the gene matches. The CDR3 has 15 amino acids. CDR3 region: CASSTGQGMNTEAFF. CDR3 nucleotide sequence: TGTGCCAGCTCAACCGGACAGGGAATGAACACTGAAGCTTTCTTT.

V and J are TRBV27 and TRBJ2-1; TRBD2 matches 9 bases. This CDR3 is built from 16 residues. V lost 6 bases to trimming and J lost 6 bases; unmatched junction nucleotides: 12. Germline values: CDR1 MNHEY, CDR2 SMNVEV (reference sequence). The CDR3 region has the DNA TGTGCCAGCAGGGGCGGTTGGGCTAGCGGGGCCAATGAGCAGTTCTTC. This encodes CASRGGWASGANEQFF.

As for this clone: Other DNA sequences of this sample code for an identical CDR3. The DNA of the CDR3 is TGCGCCAGCAGCCAAGACAGGAATCAGCCCCAGCATTTT. Residues: CASSQDRNQPQHF. The J gene is TRBJ1-5, the V gene TRBV4-3; D unclear. CDR3 length: 13 residues. Per germline, CDR1 LGHNA and CDR2 YSLEER. Deletions cut 0 bases from V and 4 bases from J, with 4 bases between.

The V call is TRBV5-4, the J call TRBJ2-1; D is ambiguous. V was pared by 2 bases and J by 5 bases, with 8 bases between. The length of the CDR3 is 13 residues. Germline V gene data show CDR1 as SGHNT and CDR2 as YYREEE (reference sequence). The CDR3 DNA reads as TGTGCCAGCAGCTTCGACTCGGACAATGAGCAGTTCTTC. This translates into CASSFDSDNEQFF.

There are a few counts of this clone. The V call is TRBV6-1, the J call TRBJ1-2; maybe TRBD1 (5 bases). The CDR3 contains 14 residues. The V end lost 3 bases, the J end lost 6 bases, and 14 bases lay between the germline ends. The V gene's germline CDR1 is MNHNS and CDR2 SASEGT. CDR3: CASSDQGGGNGYTF. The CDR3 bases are TGTGCCAGCAGTGACCAGGGAGGAGGCAATGGCTACACCTTC.

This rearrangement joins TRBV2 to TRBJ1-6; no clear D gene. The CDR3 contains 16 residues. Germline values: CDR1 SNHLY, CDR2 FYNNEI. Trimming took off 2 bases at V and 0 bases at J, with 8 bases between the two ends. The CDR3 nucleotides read TGTGCCAGCAGTGAACTGGAGAGCTCCTATAATTCACCCCTCCACTTT. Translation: CASSELESSYNSPLHF.

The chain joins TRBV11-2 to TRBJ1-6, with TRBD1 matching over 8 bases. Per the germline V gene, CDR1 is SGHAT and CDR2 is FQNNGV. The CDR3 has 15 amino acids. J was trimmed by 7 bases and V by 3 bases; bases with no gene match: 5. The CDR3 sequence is CASSFSPGGNSPLHF. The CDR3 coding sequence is TGTGCCAGCAGCTTTAGCCCAGGGGGCAATTCACCCCTCCACTTT.

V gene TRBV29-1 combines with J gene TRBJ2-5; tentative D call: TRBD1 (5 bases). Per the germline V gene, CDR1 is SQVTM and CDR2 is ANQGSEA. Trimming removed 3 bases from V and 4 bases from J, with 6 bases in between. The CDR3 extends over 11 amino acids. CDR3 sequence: CSVDRVETQYF. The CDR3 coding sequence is TGCAGCGTTGACAGGGTAGAGACCCAGTACTTC.

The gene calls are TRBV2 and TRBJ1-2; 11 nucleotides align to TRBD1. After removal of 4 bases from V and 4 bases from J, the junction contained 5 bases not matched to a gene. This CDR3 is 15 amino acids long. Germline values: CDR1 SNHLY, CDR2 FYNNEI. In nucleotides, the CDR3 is TGTGCCAGCAGTGCCGGACAGGGGGCCGGCTATGGCTACACCTTC. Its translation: CASSAGQGAGYGYTF.

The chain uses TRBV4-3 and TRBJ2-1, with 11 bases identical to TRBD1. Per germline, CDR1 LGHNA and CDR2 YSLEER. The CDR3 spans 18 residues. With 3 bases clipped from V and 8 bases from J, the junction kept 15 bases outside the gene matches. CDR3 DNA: TGCGCCAGCAGCCACGTACTTTTAGCAGGGACAGGGGGGGATGAGCAGTTCTTC. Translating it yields CASSHVLLAGTGGDEQFF.

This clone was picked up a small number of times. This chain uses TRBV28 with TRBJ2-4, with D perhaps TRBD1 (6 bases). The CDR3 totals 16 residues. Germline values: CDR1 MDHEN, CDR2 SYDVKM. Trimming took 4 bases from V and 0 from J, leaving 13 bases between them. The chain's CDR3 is CASSSDRHLAKNIQYF. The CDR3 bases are TGTGCCAGCAGTTCGGACAGACATCTAGCCAAAAACATTCAGTACTTC.